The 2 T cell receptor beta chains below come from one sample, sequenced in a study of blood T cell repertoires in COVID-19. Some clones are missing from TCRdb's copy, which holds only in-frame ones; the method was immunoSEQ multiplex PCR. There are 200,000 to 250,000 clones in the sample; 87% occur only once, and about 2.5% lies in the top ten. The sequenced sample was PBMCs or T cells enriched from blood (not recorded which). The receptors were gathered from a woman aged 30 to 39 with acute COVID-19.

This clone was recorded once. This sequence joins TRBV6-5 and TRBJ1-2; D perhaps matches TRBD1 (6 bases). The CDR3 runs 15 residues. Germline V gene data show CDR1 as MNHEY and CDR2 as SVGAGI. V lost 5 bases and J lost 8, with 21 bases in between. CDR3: CASSPLQGTFGGYTF. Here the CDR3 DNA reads TGTGCCAGCAGTCCTTTACAGGGAACCTTCGGAGGCTACACCTTC.

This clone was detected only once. CDR3 region: CASRRASSGANVLTF. CDR3 DNA sequence: TGTGCCAGCCGGAGGGCGAGCTCTGGGGCCAACGTCCTGACTTTC. The rearrangement uses TRBV6-5 and TRBJ2-6, with D tentatively TRBD2 (6 bases). V was clipped by 8 bases and J by 0 bases, with 11 bases between them. From germline, CDR1 is MNHEY and CDR2 SVGAGI. The CDR3 has 15 residues.